Below, one TCR beta chain is given with its context. One entry per CDR3 protein, called by TCRdb with MiXCR from the 5' RACE reads. The sample contains hundreds of thousands of distinct CDR3 sequences, under 20% of which appear only once. The data stem from a study of T-cell memory formation after mild COVID-19. Trimming left V 0 bases short and J 7 bases short, with 7 bases between. CDR3 size: 12 residues. CDR1 and CDR2 from the germline V gene are GTSNPN and SVGIG (reference sequence). The source of this sequence is an adult woman who had mild COVID-19 (a few samples of this study predate the infection). Cell type and time point are not known. The chain links TRBV30 to TRBJ2-1; D is unresolved. The sample consisted of PBMCs or a T cell subset sorted from them (not recorded which). The CDR3 DNA reads as TGTGCCTGGAGTGTCAATTTTAATGAGCAGTTCTTC. Residues: CAWSVNFNEQFF.